This entry is about one T cell receptor (beta chain). Its antigen is still unknown. A universal primer binding site was introduced by template switching. The final cDNA contained unique molecular identifiers. TCRdb re-analysed the 5' RACE reads in MiXCR, keeping a single row per CDR3 protein. The sample lists some 660,000 distinct CDR3 sequences, 8.5% to 9% occurring once. The data were taken from a study of identical twins. The trim removed 5 bases at V and 5 bases at J, leaving 5 bases unmatched. The CDR3 consists of 14 residues. Notes on the study in general: There was an excess of low generation probability in the out-of-frame alpha sequences that twins shared. The models gave estimates that fell short of the out-of-frame TCR alpha sharing seen in monozygotic twins.

A further study also used this sample, focusing on yellow fever vaccine responses in identical twins.

The sample was PBMCs. The chain couples TRBV12-3 or TRBV12-4 to TRBJ2-7, with 11 bases that match TRBD1. The sequence derives from a woman younger than 30 in good health. CDR3 DNA sequence: TGTGCCAGCAGTCGTAGGACAGGGGGCGACGAGCAGTACTTC. Translating gives CASSRRTGGDEQYF.